One T cell receptor beta chain is described in this entry. The source of the sample is a study of control samples from healthy donors and cancer patients. The CDR3 consists of 16 residues. With V trimmed by 0 bases and J by 6 bases, 9 bases remained unmatched. Per the germline V gene, CDR1 is LGHNT and CDR2 is FRNRAP. Data came from immunoSEQ multiplex PCR; TCRdb stores just in-frame clones and leaves some out. The sample lists 90,000 or so clones, approximately 84% occurring once. The rearrangement joins TRBV12-5 to TRBJ2-3, with 7 bases matching TRBD1. Sequencing was carried out using PBMCs. This TCR was sampled from a man aged 70 or older with lung cancer. The CDR3 sequence is CASGLVIDRVGDTQYF. The CDR3, as DNA: TGTGCTAGTGGTTTGGTTATTGACAGGGTTGGGGATACGCAGTATTTT.